What follows are 27 T cell receptor beta chains derived from one specimen sequenced in a study of breast tumors, draining lymph nodes, adjacent tissues. Samples came from axillary lymph nodes draining the breast cancer. A single record per CDR3 protein comes from TCRdb applying MiXCR to the multiplex PCR reads. The sample contains 100,000 to 150,000 distinct CDR3 sequences, 20% to 25% of which appear only once. The material sequenced was axillary lymph node tissue. These receptor sequences come from a female donor with breast cancer. Some clones in this sample may be carry-over from other donors' samples.

V is TRBV10-3 and J is TRBJ2-2; 10 bases map to TRBD2. V lost 2 bases, J lost 6 bases, and 9 bases stayed unmatched. The germline CDR1 and CDR2 sequences are ENHRY and SYGVKD. CDR3 length equals 17 residues. The CDR3 DNA reads TGTGCCATCAGTGAGGCTAGCGGGGGCCCCGGGGCCGGGGAGCTGTTTTTT. This gives the protein CAISEASGGPGAGELFF.

This chain links TRBV19 with TRBJ1-4; D is unresolved. In germline, CDR1 is LNHDA, CDR2 SQIVND (reference sequence). The CDR3 length is 17 residues. The germline V and J ends were trimmed by 7 bases and 6 bases, with 24 bases remaining between them. The CDR3 DNA follows: TGTGCCAGTAAGAGGCGGACGGGGTCTAGGGTTTATGAAAAACTGTTTTTT. Its protein product is CASKRRTGSRVYEKLFF.

For this clonotype: This clone may be a read error of a much larger clone one base away. No DNA is shown, since the ends of the CDR3 on it are uncertain; the CDR3 is the one TCRdb lists. This chain uses TRBV9 with TRBJ2-2; the D segment call TRBD2 is taken from the table without a DNA check. The CDR3 numbers 14 amino acids, ends counted. The V gene's germline CDR1 is SGDLS and CDR2 YYNGEE. CDR3 amino acids: CASSVGAGAGELSF.

The V call is TRBV14, the J call TRBJ2-1, with 11 bases identical to TRBD2. The V segment lost 2 bases and the J segment 9 bases; nucleotides outside the gene matches: 12. Germline assignment: CDR1 SGHDN and CDR2 FVKESK. This CDR3 is 17 amino acids long. This CDR3 is CASSQIGLAGGKIEQFF. The CDR3 nucleotides are TGTGCCAGCAGCCAAATTGGGCTAGCGGGAGGAAAGATTGAGCAGTTCTTC.

This clonotype was counted ten times or more. The J gene is TRBJ2-3, the V gene TRBV5-1; 10 bases align to TRBD1. The junction had 8 bases not matched to a gene; V was cut back by 3 bases and J by 1 base. This CDR3 has 17 amino acids. Germline assignment: CDR1 SGHRS and CDR2 YFSETQ. This chain's CDR3 is CASSSGTGAFGTDTQYF. The CDR3 coding sequence is TGCGCCAGCAGCTCCGGGACAGGGGCGTTTGGCACAGATACGCAGTATTTT.

The V call is TRBV5-1, the J call TRBJ2-5, with 8 bases identical to TRBD1. Per germline, CDR1 SGHRS and CDR2 YFSETQ. V gave up 3 bases and J gave up 6 bases; unmatched junction bases: 7. This CDR3 has 14 amino acids. The CDR3 loop is CASSSDRGGKTQYF. The CDR3 DNA reads TGCGCCAGCAGCTCCGACAGGGGCGGAAAGACCCAGTACTTC.

This clonotype was recorded many times. CDR3 sequence: CATSGGSGANVLTF. DNA for the CDR3: TGTGCCACCAGTGGGGGCTCTGGGGCCAACGTCCTGACTTTC. The rearrangement uses TRBV24-1 and TRBJ2-6, with D unresolved. The CDR3 is 14 amino acids. V dropped 5 bases and J dropped 0 bases, with 4 bases sitting between them. Germline CDR1 KGHDR, CDR2 SFDVKD.

This clonotype was found many times. The CDR3 DNA follows: TGTGCCAGTAGTTCAAACCGACAGGGGAAAGCAACTAATGAAAAACTGTTTTTT. It translates to CASSSNRQGKATNEKLFF. The chain combines TRBV19 with TRBJ1-4; 8 nucleotides agree with TRBD1. V lost 5 bases and J lost 0; bases outside the gene matches: 11. CDR3 size: 18 residues. The germline V gene has CDR1 LNHDA and CDR2 SQIVND (reference sequence).

The V and J genes are TRBV20-1 and TRBJ2-1, with 13 bases aligning to TRBD2. CDR1 is DFQATT and CDR2 is SNEGSKA in the germline V gene (reference sequence). Trimming removed 6 bases from V and 7 bases from J; junction bases left unmatched: 3. There are 13 residues in the CDR3. CDR3 protein: CSAQTSGRNEQFF. CDR3 sequence (DNA): TGCAGTGCCCAGACTAGCGGGAGGAATGAGCAGTTCTTC.

This clonotype was counted many times. The gene calls are TRBV6-4 and TRBJ2-2, with TRBD2 identical over 7 bases. The germline V gene encodes CDR1 MRHNA and CDR2 SNTAGT. The CDR3 totals 14 residues. The V gene end was trimmed by 2 bases and the J gene end by 4 bases; junction bases not matched to a gene: 1. The CDR3 bases are TGTGCCAGCAGTGACCGCGGGGGCACCGGGGAGCTGTTTTTT. Protein: CASSDRGGTGELFF.

The count of this clonotype is one. This may come from a read error, since a much larger clone is one base off. This chain uses TRBV11-2 with TRBJ2-2; the D is unclear. This CDR3 region has 14 residues. The germline CDR1 and CDR2 sequences are SGHAT and FQNNGV. The CDR3 here is CAGSLFTNTGELFF. As DNA, the CDR3 is TGTGCCGGCAGCTTATTCACGAACACCGGGGAGCTGTTTTTT.

This clonotype was picked up many times. The chain couples TRBV6-5 to TRBJ1-5, with 10 bases matching TRBD1. The CDR3 is 15 amino acids. The ends lost 6 bases at V and 4 bases at J; junction bases unmatched: 6. CDR1 MNHEY and CDR2 SVGAGI come from the germline V gene. The CDR3 region is CASSSGTGANQPQHF. DNA for the CDR3: TGTGCCAGCAGCTCCGGGACAGGGGCGAATCAGCCCCAGCATTTT.

This clonotype was observed at least ten times. The chain combines TRBV11-3 with TRBJ2-1, with D possibly matching TRBD2 (6 bases). V lost 1 base to trimming and J lost 10 bases, with 14 bases between them. Germline V gene sequence: CDR1 SGHNT, CDR2 YENEEA. This CDR3 has 14 residues. CDR3 protein: CASSLAPTSPEQFF. DNA of the CDR3: TGTGCCAGCAGCTTAGCCCCTACTAGCCCCGAGCAGTTCTTC. The complete variable domain, with remaining parts taken from reference TRBV11-3 and TRBJ2-1, reads EAGVVQSPRYKIIEKKQPVAFWCNPISGHNTLYWYLQNLGQGPELLIRYENEEAVDDSQLPKDRFSAERLKGVDSTLKIQPAELGDSAVYLCASSLAPTSPEQFFGPGTRLTVL.

As regards this clonotype: Since a much larger clone is just one base distant, this may be a read error. The CDR3 protein is CAGSAVGLSTDTQYF. In DNA, the CDR3 is TGTGCCGGCAGTGCGGTGGGGCTAAGCACAGATACGCAGTATTTT. This chain uses TRBV6-4 with TRBJ2-3; perhaps TRBD1 as D (5 bases). Germline V gene data show CDR1 as MRHNA and CDR2 as SNTAGT. The CDR3 contains 15 residues.

This clonotype occurred once. One end of the junction does not line up with germline, which may come from a read error. The rearrangement links TRBV4-3 to TRBJ1-3; D gene ambiguous. Germline V gene sequence: CDR1 LGHNA, CDR2 YSLEER. The CDR3 totals 15 residues. CDR3 in DNA: TGCGCCAGCAGCCAAATCAGTGGCTCTGGAAACACCATGTATTTT. This encodes CASSQISGSGNTMYF.

This clonotype was seen ten or more times. The genes are TRBV19 and TRBJ2-1; 10 nucleotides match TRBD1. Germline V lookup: CDR1 LNHDA, CDR2 SQIVND (reference sequence). V gave up 4 bases and J gave up 15 bases; unmatched junction bases: 6. The CDR3 length is 12 residues. The CDR3 here is CASSTTGGRRFF. The CDR3 region has the DNA TGTGCCAGTAGTACGACAGGGGGCAGGCGGTTCTTC.

Regarding this clonotype: This clone may be a read error of a much larger clone one base away. V gene TRBV7-2 combines with J gene TRBJ2-5; 10 nucleotides line up with TRBD2. Germline CDR1 reads SGHTA; CDR2 reads FQGNSA. With V trimmed by 5 bases and J by 5 bases, 5 bases remained unmatched. The CDR3 is 14 amino acids. CDR3 in DNA: TGTGCCAGCAGCATCCAAGCGGGAGGGGAGACCCAGTACTTC. It is translated as CASSIQAGGETQYF.

A remark on this clonotype: A read error may be the cause here, since a much bigger clone is one base away. For the CDR3, the DNA is TGTGCCAGCAACCAGGGTGGTCGGCCCCAGCGTTTT. Translating gives CASNQGGRPQRF. This chain links TRBV2 with TRBJ1-5; TRBD1 is a possible D gene (5 bases). The CDR3 totals 12 residues. Germline lookup yields CDR1 SNHLY and CDR2 FYNNEI.

This clonotype was detected ten times or more. This rearrangement joins TRBV19 to TRBJ1-6, with 11 bases lining up with TRBD1. This CDR3 comprises 13 residues. V shed 10 bases and J 9 bases; nucleotides not matched to a gene: 5. Germline-derived CDR1 and CDR2 are LNHDA and SQIVND (reference sequence). As DNA, the CDR3 is TGTGCCACCACGGGACAGGGGGGTTCACCCCTCCACTTT. Its protein product is CATTGQGGSPLHF.

This clonotype has at least ten counts. The CDR3 region is CASSVGGRGYGYTF. The DNA of the CDR3 is TGTGCCAGCAGCGTAGGGGGTCGGGGTTACGGCTACACCTTC. The V gene is TRBV9, the J gene TRBJ1-2, with D uncertain. Germline CDR1 reads SGDLS; CDR2 reads YYNGEE. V was trimmed by 0 bases and J by 8 bases, leaving 14 bases between them. This CDR3 is built from 14 residues.

The table lists this clonotype with many counts. V and J are TRBV9 and TRBJ1-6; 9 bases match TRBD1. The V and J ends lost 8 bases and 10 bases, in that order; junction bases with no gene match: 10. The CDR3 sequence is 14 residues long. Germline V gene sequence: CDR1 SGDLS, CDR2 YYNGEE. The CDR3 DNA is TGTGCCAGTCAGACCGGGACAGGGCACTCACCCCTCCACTTT. Amino acids: CASQTGTGHSPLHF.

In its sample, this clonotype was seen many times. The CDR3 sequence: CSARGTFLAGGEQFF. Here the CDR3 DNA reads TGCAGTGCTAGAGGTACCTTCCTAGCGGGAGGTGAGCAGTTCTTC. This chain uses TRBV20-1 with TRBJ2-1; 11 positions match TRBD2. Per germline, CDR1 DFQATT and CDR2 SNEGSKA (reference sequence). With 1 base clipped from V and 9 bases from J, the junction kept 8 bases outside the gene matches. The CDR3 is 15 amino acids.

The chain links TRBV27 to TRBJ2-7, with D possibly matching TRBD2 (6 bases). V lost 6 bases, J lost 0 bases, and 9 bases lay in between. The CDR3 contains 13 residues. Looked up from germline, CDR1 is MNHEY and CDR2 is SMNVEV (reference sequence). In DNA, the CDR3 is TGTGCCAGCAGCACGGGAGCCTCCTACGAGCAGTACTTC. Translation gives CASSTGASYEQYF.

Note on this clonotype: A much larger clone differs by one base, so this may be a read error. This chain links TRBV6-5 with TRBJ1-6; no clear D gene. The CDR3 sequence is 13 residues long. Looked up from germline, CDR1 is MNHEY and CDR2 is SVGAGI. The CDR3 loop reads CASRPQNNSPHHF. The DNA for the CDR3 is TGTGCCAGCAGACCGCAAAATAATTCACCCCACCACTTT.

This clonotype was picked up many times. The chain links TRBV29-1 to TRBJ2-7, with 9 positions matching TRBD1. CDR3 length equals 13 residues. The junction had 7 bases not matched to a gene; V was cut back by 8 bases and J by 2 bases. The germline V gene encodes CDR1 SQVTM and CDR2 ANQGSEA. Here the CDR3 DNA reads TGCAGCTTCTGGGACAGGGAACCCTACGAGCAGTACTTC. Amino acids: CSFWDREPYEQYF.

This clonotype has ten or more counts. This rearrangement joins TRBV4-1 to TRBJ2-1; D is possibly TRBD2 (6 bases). The CDR3 is 17 amino acids. The ends were cut back, 4 bases at V and 5 bases at J, with 21 bases in the middle. From germline, CDR1 is MGHRA and CDR2 YSYEKL. In nucleotides, the CDR3 is TGCGCCAGCAGCCTAACAAGTCAAGCTAGCGTAAACAATGAGCAGTTCTTC. Amino acid sequence: CASSLTSQASVNNEQFF.

Many counts were recorded for this clonotype. This chain links TRBV5-8 with TRBJ2-1; the D is unclear. Germline V CDR1 and CDR2: SGHTS, YDEGEE. The V end was cut by 2 bases, the J end by 7 bases, with 10 bases between. This CDR3 region has 13 residues. CDR3 amino acids: CASSFHLLNEQFF. The CDR3 DNA reads TGTGCCAGCAGCTTTCACTTACTAAATGAGCAGTTCTTC. The whole variable domain, filled in from reference TRBV5-8 and TRBJ2-1, reads EAGVTQSPTHLIKTRGQQATLRCSPISGHTSVYWYQQALGLGLQFLLWYDEGEERNRGNFPPRFSGRQFPNYSSELNVNALELEDSALYLCASSFHLLNEQFFGPGTRLTVL.